This T cell receptor beta chain derives from a study of cytomegalovirus exposure and HLA in healthy donors (dated by TCRdb to about 2017). Broadly, across the study: A later analysis indicated that the 90 to 150 validation repertoires were generated on the platform also employed for the 700 or so repertoires of the first cohort. The aim of the study was to test whether cataloging public T cell receptors could identify signatures of past pathogen exposure. Along with the approximately 600-subject first cohort, a separate validation cohort of 120 different subjects was used. To predict cytomegalovirus infection status, the study combined high-throughput TCR immunosequencing, statistical association of individual TCRs with disease status, and machine learning. The full study reports these points: In both the original and validation cohorts, the classifier was reported to diagnose cytomegalovirus status with high specificity and sensitivity. All 110 or so repertoires were used to score co-occurrence in the validation cohort in a later analysis, because that analysis had no HLA typing for the cohort. The authors suggested that the approach could potentially be generalized to other disease states and immunological phenotypes. A few of the identified cytomegalovirus-associated TCR beta chains were confirmed in vitro to be specific for cytomegalovirus antigens. A later analysis found that TCRs clustered in the first cohort also tended to co-occur in the roughly 110 validation repertoires, with approximately 95% of cluster scores above 0. A total of fewer than 200 TCR beta chains were listed by the study as associated with cytomegalovirus. While some public TCRs were present in many individuals, most TCR sequences turned up only very rarely across donors.

The donors were included in the validation cohort of approximately 120 subjects, a group kept apart from the roughly 610-subject first cohort. Library method: the immunoSEQ multiplex PCR assay. In the source study's methods: To diagnose cytomegalovirus status from the catalog of TCR beta chain sequences, a statistical classification framework was built. TCRdb re-hosts the immuneACCESS table, in-frame sequences only. Its copies lack some clones; in the studies checked, an unresolved V gene accounts for under half of them, and the cause for the rest is not known. The V and J calls and the clone size are those of that table, but D and trimming were determined from the DNA. Present in this sample are over 60,000 clones, 96% of which were seen just once. The ten largest clones add up to around 2.5% of the sample. Regarding this clone: Its target antigen remains unknown. Nothing much larger sits one base from this clone, and base qualities are not available. Other DNA sequences in the same sample also yield this CDR3.

V is cut back by 2 bases and J by 4 bases, with 6 bases in the junction unmatched. The cysteine opens and the phenylalanine closes a CDR3 of 16 amino acids. The only DNA kept is the CDR3, 48 bases in frame from the first base. Reading the germline V gene gives CDR1 SGHAT and CDR2 FQNNGV. This sequence uses TRBV11-2 and TRBJ2-7, and 12 junctional nucleotides match TRBD2. The source material was PBMCs. The sequence derives from a young man in good health and CMV-seronegative. The DNA is as follows: TGTGCCAGCAGCTTATTAGGACTAGCGGGATCTTACGAGCAGTACTTC. Translated, it gives CASSLLGLAGSYEQYF.